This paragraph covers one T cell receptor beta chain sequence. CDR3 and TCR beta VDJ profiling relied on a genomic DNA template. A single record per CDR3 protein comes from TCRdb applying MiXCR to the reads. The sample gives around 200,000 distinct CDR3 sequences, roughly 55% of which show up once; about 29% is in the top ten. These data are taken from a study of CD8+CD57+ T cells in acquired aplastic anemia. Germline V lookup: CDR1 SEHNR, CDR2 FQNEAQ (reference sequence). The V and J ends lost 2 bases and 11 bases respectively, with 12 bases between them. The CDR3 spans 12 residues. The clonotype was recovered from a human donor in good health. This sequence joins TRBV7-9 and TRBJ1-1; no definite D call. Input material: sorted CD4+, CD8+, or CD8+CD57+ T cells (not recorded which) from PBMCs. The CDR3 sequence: CASSLTGLRAFF. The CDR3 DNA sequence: TGTGCCAGCAGCTTAACCGGGCTTCGGGCTTTCTTT.